A selection of T cell receptor beta chains follows, all from one sample in a study of shared clonotypes between healthy human individuals. Measured with immunoSEQ multiplex PCR; TCRdb has only the in-frame clones, and not every one. The repertoire consists of around 1,900,000 clones, with 90% to 95% occurring once and the leading ten covering less than 2%. Sequencing used naive CD8+ T cells from PBMCs. The source is a man aged 18 to 29 in good health. Some clones in this sample may be carry-over from other donors' samples. Both conserved end residues are part of each CDR3. D genes are given only for firm matches. Size values are once, few and many counts, or a class for expanded clones, and some rows have none.

TGTGCCAGCAGTTCCCCCAAGGCGCAGAACACAGATACGCAGTATTTT,CASSSPKAQNTDTQYF,NA,TRBV27,TRBJ2-3,NA
TGTGCCATCAGTGTCGGTCTAATCGGCTCCTACGAGCAGTACTTC,CAISVGLIGSYEQYF,NA,TRBV10-3,TRBJ2-7,NA
TGTGCCAGCAGCGTTACTCTGCGGGAGCTTGCCGGGGAGCTGTTTTTT,CASSVTLRELAGELFF,TRBD2,TRBV9,TRBJ2-2,NA
TGTGCCAGCAGCTTGGGGTTCGACTCGCGAGCAGGGCAGCCCCAGCATTTT,CASSLGFDSRAGQPQHF,NA,TRBV5-6,TRBJ1-5,NA
TGTGCCAGCAGTTTATGGGGACAGGGACGTACGGCTTTCTTT,CASSLWGQGRTAFF,TRBD1,TRBV28,TRBJ1-1,NA
TGTGCCAGCAGTTACTCGAACGCGGGAGGAACCTACGAGCAGTACTTC,CASSYSNAGGTYEQYF,TRBD2,TRBV6-5,TRBJ2-7,NA
TGTGCCAGCAGTCCCATGACTAGCAGGTCCTACAATGAGCAGTTCTTC,CASSPMTSRSYNEQFF,TRBD2,TRBV7-6,TRBJ2-1,NA
TGTGCCAGCAGCGAGGGGACAGGGTCCTACGAGCAGTACTTC,CASSEGTGSYEQYF,TRBD1,TRBV9,TRBJ2-7,NA
TGTGCCAGCAGCTTATACAGGGGAGACACCATATATTTT,CASSLYRGDTIYF,TRBD1,TRBV7-8,TRBJ1-3,NA
TGTGCCAGCAGTCCCCGGGACAGGGTCTTCCCAGATACGCAGTATTTT,CASSPRDRVFPDTQYF,TRBD1,TRBV27,TRBJ2-3,NA
TGTGCCAGCAGTTTTTCCAACGTCCTGACTTTC,CASSFSNVLTF,NA,TRBV28,TRBJ2-6,once
TGTGCCATCAGTGAGCCCGGGTTCACCTACGAGCAGTACTTC,CAISEPGFTYEQYF,NA,TRBV10-3,TRBJ2-7,NA
TGTGCCATCAGTGAAACCACCAACAGGAGCAATCAGCCCCAGCATTTT,CAISETTNRSNQPQHF,NA,TRBV10-3,TRBJ1-5,NA
TGTGCCAGCAGCTTAGGTGCAGGGCAGGCAGATACGCAGTATTTT,CASSLGAGQADTQYF,NA,TRBV7-9,TRBJ2-3,NA
TGTGCCAGTAGTATAGCTGTAGCCCGGGCACCCAATCAGCCCCAGCATTTT,CASSIAVARAPNQPQHF,NA,TRBV19,TRBJ1-5,NA
TGTGCCAGCAGTTACAGCGGGGGTTACCAAGAGACCCAGTACTTC,CASSYSGGYQETQYF,TRBD2,TRBV6-5,TRBJ2-5,NA
TGTGCCAGCAGCCAATATTCAGATTATAGCAATCAGCCCCAGCATTTT,CASSQYSDYSNQPQHF,NA,TRBV16,TRBJ1-5,few
TGTGCCAGCAGTTTCCGGGTTACGCGCAATCAGCCCCAGCATTTT,CASSFRVTRNQPQHF,NA,TRBV28,TRBJ1-5,NA
TGTGCCAGCAGCCAAGAATTTCCGGGGACAGTTTTTCCAGATACGCAGTATTTT,CASSQEFPGTVFPDTQYF,TRBD1,TRBV4-2,TRBJ2-3,NA
TGTGCCAGCAGCGTAGACGGGAGGGACGAGCAGTACTTC,CASSVDGRDEQYF,TRBD2,TRBV9,TRBJ2-7,NA
TGTGCCAGCAGTTTCGGGCTTATCTACGAGCAGTACTTC,CASSFGLIYEQYF,NA,TRBV28,TRBJ2-7,NA
TGTGCCAGCAGGCCCGGACAGCACACTAATGAAAAACTGTTTTTT,CASRPGQHTNEKLFF,NA,TRBV28,TRBJ1-4,NA
TGTGCCATCAGTGTTGACAGCTATCAGCCCCAGCATTTT,CAISVDSYQPQHF,NA,TRBV10-3,TRBJ1-5,NA
TGTGCCAGCAGCTGGGGGGGATCGGGAGGCTACACCTTC,CASSWGGSGGYTF,NA,TRBV11-2,TRBJ1-2,NA
TGTGCCAGCAGTTCGTTGTCCCGGGACAGGCCTTTCAAAAACATTCAGTACTTC,CASSSLSRDRPFKNIQYF,TRBD1,TRBV28,TRBJ2-4,NA
TGTGCCAGCAGCTTAGCGCTGGACAATGAGCAGTTCTTC,CASSLALDNEQFF,NA,TRBV7-8,TRBJ2-1,NA
TGTGCCAGCAGTCCCGGGAGAACCTACGAGCAGTACTTC,CASSPGRTYEQYF,NA,TRBV27,TRBJ2-7,NA
TGTGCCAGCAGCCGAGACTGGGGTATCGGGGACGGTACCTACGAGCAGTACTTC,CASSRDWGIGDGTYEQYF,NA,TRBV14,TRBJ2-7,NA
TGCAGTGCTAGGGACATTTATGGCTACACCTTC,CSARDIYGYTF,NA,TRBV20-1,TRBJ1-2,NA
TGTGCCAGCAGCTTACTCGACCGCTCCCTAAGGGAGACCCAGTACTTC,CASSLLDRSLRETQYF,NA,TRBV7-8,TRBJ2-5,NA
TGCGCCAGCAGCCAAGGGCTAGCGAACAACAATGAGCAGTTCTTC,CASSQGLANNNEQFF,NA,TRBV4-3,TRBJ2-1,NA
TGTGCCAGCAAACCGGGACTAGCGGGCTACTACGAGCAGTACTTC,CASKPGLAGYYEQYF,TRBD2,TRBV28,TRBJ2-7,NA
TGTGCCAGCAGCTTGGCTCCGCTTAGGACTGAAGCTTTCTTT,CASSLAPLRTEAFF,NA,TRBV5-4,TRBJ1-1,NA
TGTGCCAGCAGCAACAGGGGGGGGTACTACGAGCAGTACTTC,CASSNRGGYYEQYF,NA,TRBV11-2,TRBJ2-7,NA
TGTGCCAGCAGCTTAGTCTCCGCGGGAGGGATGAACGAGCAGTACTTC,CASSLVSAGGMNEQYF,TRBD2,TRBV7-9,TRBJ2-7,NA
TGTGCCTGGAGTTGGGGCCAAGAGACCCAGTACTTC,CAWSWGQETQYF,NA,TRBV30,TRBJ2-5,once
TGCGCCAGCAGCTTGCGGAGGGGGATAGCAACTAATGAAAAACTGTTTTTT,CASSLRRGIATNEKLFF,NA,TRBV5-1,TRBJ1-4,NA
TGTGCCAGCAGTGGCGGACCCATGAACACTGAAGCTTTCTTT,CASSGGPMNTEAFF,NA,TRBV6-1,TRBJ1-1,NA
TGTGCCAGCAGTTACGGTGGACAGGGGGCCTACGAGCAGTACTTC,CASSYGGQGAYEQYF,TRBD1,TRBV6-5,TRBJ2-7,NA
TGTGCCAGCAGCTTGGAGGACAGCCCCTACGAGCAGTACTTC,CASSLEDSPYEQYF,NA,TRBV5-6,TRBJ2-7,once
TGTGCCAGCAGTACCGAGAGCCGAGGATACACAGATACGCAGTATTTT,CASSTESRGYTDTQYF,NA,TRBV11-1,TRBJ2-3,NA
TGTGCCAGCAGATTAAACACTGAAGCTTTCTTT,CASRLNTEAFF,NA,TRBV7-9,TRBJ1-1,few
TGTGCCAGCAGTTCGGGAACCGGGACAGGGAGGAACGAGCAGTACTTC,CASSSGTGTGRNEQYF,TRBD1,TRBV27,TRBJ2-7,once
TGTGCCAGCAGTCAACGCGGAGGAGGGCTAGCGGGAATTGAGCAGTTCTTC,CASSQRGGGLAGIEQFF,TRBD2,TRBV28,TRBJ2-1,NA
TGTGCCAGCAGCTTAGGAGGGTTGGAGCAGTTCTTC,CASSLGGLEQFF,NA,TRBV13,TRBJ2-1,NA
TGTGCCAGCAGCCCGATCCGGGACAGGCACGAAAAACTGTTTTTT,CASSPIRDRHEKLFF,TRBD1,TRBV5-8,TRBJ1-4,NA
TGTGCCAGCAGCCGCCGGGACAGCGGCATGCATACGCAGTATTTT,CASSRRDSGMHTQYF,TRBD1,TRBV7-9,TRBJ2-3,once
TGTGCCAGCAGTTTTCTGGGGCTGGGGACTGAAGCTTTCTTT,CASSFLGLGTEAFF,NA,TRBV28,TRBJ1-1,NA
TGTGCCAGCAGCCGACTAGCGGGAGGAATGGAAGGGCAGTTCTTC,CASSRLAGGMEGQFF,TRBD2,TRBV7-6,TRBJ2-1,NA
TGTGCCAGCAGCTCCCATGGACTAGCGCCCCCCGAGACCCAGTACTTC,CASSSHGLAPPETQYF,TRBD2,TRBV11-2,TRBJ2-5,NA
TGTGCCAGCAGCCAATCCGGGACACAGATAGCGAACACCGGGGAGCTGTTTTTT,CASSQSGTQIANTGELFF,NA,TRBV4-2,TRBJ2-2,NA
TGTGCCAGCAGCTTAGCTTTGACTAGTCTAGATGAGCAGTTCTTC,CASSLALTSLDEQFF,NA,TRBV11-1,TRBJ2-1,NA
TGTGCCAGCAGAAATCCAACCTACAATGAGCAGTTCTTC,CASRNPTYNEQFF,NA,TRBV28,TRBJ2-1,NA
TGTGCCAGCAGCTTCGGAGGCACGACCTACGAGCAGTACTTC,CASSFGGTTYEQYF,NA,TRBV7-2,TRBJ2-7,NA
TGTGCCAGCAGTTTATCACGAGGGCCCCAGCATTTT,CASSLSRGPQHF,NA,TRBV28,TRBJ1-5,few
TGTGCCAGCAGTTTCTCTAGTGGGGACAGGGGCCCAGATACGCAGTATTTT,CASSFSSGDRGPDTQYF,TRBD1,TRBV27,TRBJ2-3,NA